One and the same sample provided the 23 T cell receptor beta chains below, sequenced in a study of beta chain features in type 1 diabetes. Broader study findings: Moderately but significantly shorter TCRB CDR3s were found in Type 1 diabetes patients in all four CD4+ subsets.

No antigens are known for them. As every portion of the isolated RNA was reverse transcribed, the sequencing read expressed TCRB transcripts. Produced via immunoSEQ multiplex PCR; TCRdb's table is partial and in-frame only. The sample records hundreds of thousands of clones, around an eighth being singletons. The material sequenced was naive CD4+ T cells from blood. The receptors derive from a man aged 18 to 35 with type 1 diabetes.

J is TRBJ1-6 and V is TRBV14; D gene ambiguous. Germline CDR1 and CDR2: SGHDN and FVKESK. This CDR3 contains 13 residues. The germline V and J ends were trimmed by 5 bases and 8 bases, with 10 bases remaining between them. CDR3 in amino acids: CASSILSDSPLHF. The CDR3 bases are TGTGCCAGCAGCATTTTATCCGATTCACCCCTCCACTTT.

J is TRBJ1-2 and V is TRBV2; TRBD1 is a possible D gene (5 bases). This CDR3 is built from 15 residues. V was cut by 5 bases and J by 3 bases, with 16 bases left in between. Germline-derived CDR1 and CDR2 are SNHLY and FYNNEI. The CDR3 region has the DNA TGTGCCAGCAGTCTAAGGGAGATGGGGGACTATGGCTACACCTTC. The encoded protein is CASSLREMGDYGYTF.

This clone was recorded a few times. The chain recombines TRBV29-1 with TRBJ2-7; D may correspond to TRBD1 or TRBD2 (5 bases each). The V end lost 4 bases, the J end lost 2 bases, and 9 bases lay between the germline ends. This CDR3 is 12 amino acids long. Germline lookup yields CDR1 SQVTM and CDR2 ANQGSEA. The CDR3 loop is CSVARGPYEQYF. Here the CDR3 DNA reads TGCAGCGTTGCGAGGGGCCCCTACGAGCAGTACTTC.

The chain has TRBV15 and TRBJ2-1; the D is unclear. Germline-derived CDR1 and CDR2 are LNHNV and YYDKDF (reference sequence). CDR3 length: 15 amino acids. The V end lost 0 bases, the J end lost 3 bases, and 9 bases lay between the germline ends. The CDR3 region is CATSRDGGYYNEQFF. DNA of the CDR3: TGTGCCACCAGCAGAGATGGTGGATACTACAATGAGCAGTTCTTC.

This clone was seen a few times. CDR3 region: CASSRTGGKETQYF. The CDR3 DNA is TGTGCCAGCAGTCGGACGGGGGGGAAAGAGACCCAGTACTTC. The rearrangement links TRBV5-4 to TRBJ2-5, with 8 bases identical to TRBD2. Germline V gene data show CDR1 as SGHNT and CDR2 as YYREEE (reference sequence). The junction had 6 bases not matched to a gene; V was cut back by 5 bases and J by 3 bases. The CDR3 loop spans 14 amino acids. Filled out from reference TRBV5-4 and TRBJ2-5, the complete variable domain reads ETGVTQSPTHLIKTRGQQVTLRCSSQSGHNTVSWYQQALGQGPQFIFQYYREEENGRGNFPPRFSGLQFPNYSSELNVNALELDDSALYLCASSRTGGKETQYFGPGTRLLVL.

The chain recombines TRBV6-6 with TRBJ2-7; tentative D call: TRBD2 (5 bases). V lost 2 bases to trimming and J lost 2 bases, with 13 bases between them. Germline V gives CDR1 MNHNY, CDR2 SVGAGI (reference sequence). This CDR3 spans 15 amino acids. CDR3 sequence (DNA): TGTGCCAGCAGTTACGGGAGTGGAGGCGCCTACGAGCAGTACTTC. Protein product: CASSYGSGGAYEQYF.

This clone showed up just a few times. The V and J genes are TRBV19 and TRBJ2-1; 9 nucleotides line up with TRBD1. The J segment lost 6 bases and the V segment lost 5 bases, leaving 5 bases of the junction unmatched. The CDR3 is 14 residues long. Germline CDR1 and CDR2: LNHDA and SQIVND (reference sequence). The CDR3 protein is CASSSGQGTNEQFF. CDR3 in DNA: TGTGCCAGTAGTTCAGGACAGGGGACCAATGAGCAGTTCTTC.

The gene calls are TRBV4-2 and TRBJ1-1, with a weak D call TRBD1 (5 bases). The ends were cut back, 0 bases at V and 2 bases at J, with 10 bases in the middle. The CDR3 contains 15 residues. In germline, CDR1 is LGHNA, CDR2 YNFKEQ. This chain's CDR3 is CASSQDRDGNTEAFF. CDR3 bases: TGTGCCAGCAGCCAAGATCGGGACGGTAACACTGAAGCTTTCTTT.

The rearrangement uses TRBV28 and TRBJ2-5, with D tentatively TRBD1 or TRBD2 (5 bases each). V lost 5 bases, J lost 4 bases, and 14 bases lay in between. The CDR3 has 14 residues. The germline CDR1 and CDR2 sequences are MDHEN and SYDVKM. The CDR3 DNA reads as TGTGCCAGCAGTGGTGGGACCGGTCGAGAGACCCAGTACTTC. Its translation is CASSGGTGRETQYF.

This chain uses TRBV7-3 with TRBJ2-1; 11 bases match TRBD2. This CDR3 has 14 amino acids. Germline CDR1 and CDR2: SGHTA and FQGTGA. V lost 5 bases and J lost 12; bases outside the gene matches: 9. The DNA of the CDR3 is TGTGCCAGCAGCGAAGGGACTAGCGGCGCTTGGCAGTTCTTC. Protein: CASSEGTSGAWQFF. Combining the CDR3 with reference TRBV7-3 and TRBJ2-1 gives the whole variable domain GAGVSQTPSNKVTEKGKYVELRCDPISGHTALYWYRQSLGQGPEFLIYFQGTGAADDSGLPNDRFFAVRPEGSVSTLKIQRTERGDSAVYLCASSEGTSGAWQFFGPGTRLTVL.

This clone was seen only a few times. The J gene is TRBJ2-3, the V gene TRBV10-3, with TRBD1 identical over 8 bases. Trimming cost V 5 bases and J 4 bases; bases outside gene matches: 5. This CDR3 has 14 residues. Germline values: CDR1 ENHRY, CDR2 SYGVKD. CDR3 in amino acids: CAISFAGGADTQYF. CDR3 coding DNA: TGTGCCATCAGTTTCGCAGGGGGCGCAGATACGCAGTATTTT.

CDR3 bases: TGCGCCAGCAGCCTCTCGGGGGGGGATCAGCCCCAGCATTTT. This codes for CASSLSGGDQPQHF. The chain is built from TRBV4-1 and TRBJ1-5, with a weak D call TRBD1 (5 bases). V dropped 4 bases and J dropped 5 bases, with 12 bases sitting between them. CDR1 is MGHRA, CDR2 YSYEKL, per germline. The CDR3 is 14 amino acids.

This clone has only a few counts. The chain carries TRBV4-1 and TRBJ2-3; 15 bases line up with TRBD2. V lost 1 base to trimming and J lost 7 bases; unmatched junction nucleotides: 6. The germline V gene has CDR1 MGHRA and CDR2 YSYEKL. This CDR3 has 17 residues. The CDR3 DNA reads as TGCGCCAGCAGCCAAGCGGCGGGGACTAGCGGGAGGAATACGCAGTATTTT. It yields the protein CASSQAAGTSGRNTQYF.

The V call is TRBV10-3, the J call TRBJ2-1; 7 positions match TRBD1. This CDR3 has 16 residues. Germline V lookup: CDR1 ENHRY, CDR2 SYGVKD. The V gene end was trimmed by 0 bases and the J gene end by 7 bases; junction bases not matched to a gene: 9. The CDR3: CAISESDRVLGNEQFF. The CDR3 nucleotides read TGTGCCATCAGTGAGTCTGACAGGGTACTGGGGAATGAGCAGTTCTTC.

V and J are TRBV5-1 and TRBJ2-3; D might be TRBD1 or TRBD2, each matching 5 bases. Trimming pared 4 bases from V and 2 bases from J, leaving 11 bases between. The length of the CDR3 is 14 residues. Germline assignment: CDR1 SGHRS and CDR2 YFSETQ. The CDR3 loop is CASSLGTNTDTQYF. CDR3 DNA: TGCGCCAGCAGCCTTGGGACCAACACAGATACGCAGTATTTT.

This clone was seen only a few times. The V and J genes are TRBV18 and TRBJ2-7, with D perhaps TRBD2 (6 bases). Per the germline V gene, CDR1 is KGHSH and CDR2 is LQKENI. CDR3 length: 14 residues. The V and J ends lost 4 bases and 2 bases respectively, with 12 bases between them. CDR3 in amino acids: CASSQRADTYEQYF. For the CDR3, the DNA is TGTGCCAGCTCACAGCGGGCAGACACCTACGAGCAGTACTTC.

This clone was observed a handful of times. V and J are TRBV30 and TRBJ1-4; D uncertain. CDR1 and CDR2 (germline): GTSNPN, SVGIG (reference sequence). V was pared by 1 base and J by 7 bases, with 10 bases between. This CDR3 has 13 amino acids. The CDR3 DNA is TGTGCCTGGAGTGGTAACGTCCGTGAAAAACTGTTTTTT. It specifies CAWSGNVREKLFF.

This chain links TRBV11-2 with TRBJ2-3, with 8 bases lining up with TRBD1. This CDR3 spans 15 amino acids. Trimming at V came to 6 bases and at J to 5 bases, leaving 10 bases not matched to a gene. Germline V gives CDR1 SGHAT, CDR2 FQNNGV. The CDR3 sequence is CASSPRTGSGDTQYF. Here the CDR3 DNA reads TGTGCCAGCAGTCCCAGGACAGGGAGTGGAGATACGCAGTATTTT.

The chain recombines TRBV2 with TRBJ1-2; 8 nucleotides line up with TRBD1. Germline V CDR1 and CDR2: SNHLY, FYNNEI. This CDR3 is built from 14 residues. V was pared by 8 bases and J by 4 bases, with 9 bases of the junction left unmatched. The CDR3 DNA reads TGTGCCAGCGTCGGGCAGGGGGCGACCTATGGCTACACCTTC. Its translation: CASVGQGATYGYTF.

For this clone: Additional DNA sequences in this sample encode the identical CDR3. This chain connects TRBV12-5 to TRBJ2-5; TRBD2 agrees at 14 bases. CDR1 and CDR2 from the germline V gene are LGHNT and FRNRAP. The V gene end was trimmed by 0 bases and the J gene end by 5 bases; junction bases not matched to a gene: 5. The CDR3 covers 17 residues. This CDR3 reads CASGLVRLAGGPETQYF. The CDR3 bases are TGTGCTAGTGGTTTGGTACGACTAGCGGGGGGGCCGGAGACCCAGTACTTC.

The gene calls are TRBV4-2 and TRBJ2-7; TRBD2 agrees at 9 bases. Germline CDR1 and CDR2: LGHNA and YNFKEQ. The CDR3 loop spans 16 amino acids. With 0 bases clipped from V and 3 bases from J, the junction kept 6 bases outside the gene matches. The CDR3 nucleotides are TGTGCCAGCAGCCAAGAGGTAGCGGGGGCAAACTACGAGCAGTACTTC. Residues: CASSQEVAGANYEQYF.

In its sample, this clone was seen a few times. J is TRBJ2-1 and V is TRBV6-5, with D unclear. The CDR3 spans 12 residues. Trimming removed 6 bases at V and 8 bases at J, with 11 bases between. CDR1 and CDR2 (germline): MNHEY, SVGAGI. The DNA of the CDR3 is TGTGCCAGCAGCCCCTACGGCCATGAGCAGTTCTTC. Translating gives CASSPYGHEQFF.

This clone occurred a few times. The rearrangement links TRBV7-2 to TRBJ2-1, with D perhaps given as TRBD1 or TRBD2 (5 bases each). The germline V gene has CDR1 SGHTA and CDR2 FQGNSA. This CDR3 region has 15 residues. V lost 5 bases to trimming and J lost 4 bases, with 15 bases between them. The CDR3 loop reads CASSAGTRPYNEQFF. The CDR3 bases are TGTGCCAGCAGCGCCGGGACCAGACCTTACAATGAGCAGTTCTTC.